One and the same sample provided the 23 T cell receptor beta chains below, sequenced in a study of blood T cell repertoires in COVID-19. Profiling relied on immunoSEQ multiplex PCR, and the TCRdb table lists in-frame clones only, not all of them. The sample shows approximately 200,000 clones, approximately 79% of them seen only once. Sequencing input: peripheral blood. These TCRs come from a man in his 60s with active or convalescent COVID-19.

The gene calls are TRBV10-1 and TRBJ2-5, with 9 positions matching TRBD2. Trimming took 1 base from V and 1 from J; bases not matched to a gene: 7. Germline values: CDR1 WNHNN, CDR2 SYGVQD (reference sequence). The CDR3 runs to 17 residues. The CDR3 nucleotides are TGCGCCAGCAGTGAGTGGACGACTAGCGGAAGCCAAGAGACCCAGTACTTC. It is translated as CASSEWTTSGSQETQYF.

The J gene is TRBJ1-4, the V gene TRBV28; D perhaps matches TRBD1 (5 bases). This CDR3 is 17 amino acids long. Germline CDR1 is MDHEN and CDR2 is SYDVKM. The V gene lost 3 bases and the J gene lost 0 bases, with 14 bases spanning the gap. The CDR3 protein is CASSFARESPTNEKLFF. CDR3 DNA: TGTGCCAGCAGTTTTGCCAGGGAATCCCCAACTAATGAAAAACTGTTTTTT.

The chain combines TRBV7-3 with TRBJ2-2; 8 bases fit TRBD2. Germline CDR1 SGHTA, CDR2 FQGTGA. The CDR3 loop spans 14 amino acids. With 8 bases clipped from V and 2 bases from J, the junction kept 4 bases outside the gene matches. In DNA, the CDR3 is TGTGCCAGCGGAAGGACTAGCAACACCGGGGAGCTGTTTTTT. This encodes CASGRTSNTGELFF. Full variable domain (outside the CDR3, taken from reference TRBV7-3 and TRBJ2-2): GAGVSQTPSNKVTEKGKYVELRCDPISGHTALYWYRQSLGQGPEFLIYFQGTGAADDSGLPNDRFFAVRPEGSVSTLKIQRTERGDSAVYLCASGRTSNTGELFFGEGSRLTVL.

CDR3 sequence reads: CATAEAPSGETQYF. The CDR3 DNA is TGTGCCACCGCTGAGGCCCCGTCGGGAGAGACCCAGTACTTC. V is TRBV19 and J is TRBJ2-5; D unresolved. CDR3 size: 14 residues. With 10 bases removed from V and 4 bases from J, the gap between germline ends came to 19 bases. CDR1 is LNHDA, CDR2 SQIVND, per germline (reference sequence).

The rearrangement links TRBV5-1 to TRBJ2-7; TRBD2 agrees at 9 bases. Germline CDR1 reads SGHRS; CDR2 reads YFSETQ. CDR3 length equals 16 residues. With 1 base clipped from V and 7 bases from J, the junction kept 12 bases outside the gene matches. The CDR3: CASSLLGGRELGEQYF. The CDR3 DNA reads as TGCGCCAGCAGCTTGCTAGGCGGGAGGGAGTTGGGGGAGCAGTACTTC.

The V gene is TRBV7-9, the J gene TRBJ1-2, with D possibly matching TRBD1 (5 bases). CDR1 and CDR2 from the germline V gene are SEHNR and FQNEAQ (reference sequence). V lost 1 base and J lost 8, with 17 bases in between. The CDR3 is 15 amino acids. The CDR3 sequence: CASSLGQPNRRGYTF. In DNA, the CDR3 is TGTGCCAGCAGCTTAGGACAGCCAAACCGGAGAGGCTACACCTTC.

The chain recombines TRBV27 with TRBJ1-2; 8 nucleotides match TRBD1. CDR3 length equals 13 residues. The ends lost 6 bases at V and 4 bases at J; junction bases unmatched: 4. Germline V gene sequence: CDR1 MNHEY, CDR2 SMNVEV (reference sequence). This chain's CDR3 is CASRWTGSYGYTF. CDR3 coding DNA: TGTGCCAGCAGGTGGACAGGGAGCTATGGCTACACCTTC.

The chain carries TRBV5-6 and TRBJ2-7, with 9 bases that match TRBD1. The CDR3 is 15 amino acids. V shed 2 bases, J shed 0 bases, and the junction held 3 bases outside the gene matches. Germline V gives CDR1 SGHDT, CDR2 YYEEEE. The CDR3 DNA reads TGTGCCAGCAGCTTTCTGGGACAGGGCTCCTACGAGCAGTACTTC. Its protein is CASSFLGQGSYEQYF.

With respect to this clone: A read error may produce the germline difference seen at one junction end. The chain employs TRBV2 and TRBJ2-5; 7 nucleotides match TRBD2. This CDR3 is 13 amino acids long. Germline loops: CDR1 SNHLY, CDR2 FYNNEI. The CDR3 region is CASSEATRTSQDF. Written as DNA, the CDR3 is TGTGCCAGCAGTGAAGCGACTCGGACTAGTCAGGACTTC.

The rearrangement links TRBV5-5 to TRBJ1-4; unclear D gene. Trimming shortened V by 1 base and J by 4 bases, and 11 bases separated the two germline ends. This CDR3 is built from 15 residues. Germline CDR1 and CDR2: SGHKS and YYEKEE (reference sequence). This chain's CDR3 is CASSLYPGFNEKLFF. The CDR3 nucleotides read TGTGCCAGCAGCTTGTATCCAGGCTTTAATGAAAAACTGTTTTTT. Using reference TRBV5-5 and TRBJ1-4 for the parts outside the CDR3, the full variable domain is DAGVTQSPTHLIKTRGQQVTLRCSPISGHKSVSWYQQVLGQGPQFIFQYYEKEERGRGNFPDRFSARQFPNYSSELNVNALLLGDSALYLCASSLYPGFNEKLFFGSGTQLSVL.

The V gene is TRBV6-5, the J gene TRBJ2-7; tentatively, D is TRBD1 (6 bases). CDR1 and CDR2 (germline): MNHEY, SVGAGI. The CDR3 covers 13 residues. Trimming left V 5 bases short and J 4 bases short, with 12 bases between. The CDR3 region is CASSQGFRYEQYF. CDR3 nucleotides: TGTGCCAGCAGTCAGGGGTTTCGGTACGAGCAGTACTTC.

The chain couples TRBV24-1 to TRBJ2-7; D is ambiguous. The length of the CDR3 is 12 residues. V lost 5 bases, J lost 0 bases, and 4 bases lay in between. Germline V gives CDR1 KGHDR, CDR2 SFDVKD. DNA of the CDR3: TGTGCCACCAGTGGGGCCTCCTACGAGCAGTACTTC. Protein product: CATSGASYEQYF.

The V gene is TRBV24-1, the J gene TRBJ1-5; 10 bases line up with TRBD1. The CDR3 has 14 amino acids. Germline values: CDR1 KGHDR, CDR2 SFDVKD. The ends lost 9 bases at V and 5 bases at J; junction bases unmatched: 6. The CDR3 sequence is CATLQGQGHQPQHF. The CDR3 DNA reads TGTGCCACCCTCCAGGGACAGGGGCATCAGCCCCAGCATTTT.

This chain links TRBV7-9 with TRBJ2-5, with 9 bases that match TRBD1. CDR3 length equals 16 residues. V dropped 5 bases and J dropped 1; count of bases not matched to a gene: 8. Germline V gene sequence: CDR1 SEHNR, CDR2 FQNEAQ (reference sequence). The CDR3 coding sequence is TGTGCCAGCAGCCCAGGGACAGGGAGGATCCAAGAGACCCAGTACTTC. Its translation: CASSPGTGRIQETQYF.

DNA of the CDR3: TGTGCCATCGAGGGACAAGGGGGAAATGGCTACACCTTC. It encodes CAIEGQGGNGYTF. The V and J genes are TRBV28 and TRBJ1-2; D might be TRBD1 (6 bases). Germline V gives CDR1 MDHEN, CDR2 SYDVKM. This CDR3 comprises 13 residues. Trimming cost V 10 bases and J 6 bases, with 18 bases left between them.

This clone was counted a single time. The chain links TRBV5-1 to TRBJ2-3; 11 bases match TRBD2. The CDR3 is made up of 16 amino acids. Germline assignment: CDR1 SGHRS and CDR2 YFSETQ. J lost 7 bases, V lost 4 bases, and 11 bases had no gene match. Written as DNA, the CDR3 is TGCGCCAGCAGCGCCTCACTAGCGGGAGTTTTGAATACGCAGTATTTT. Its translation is CASSASLAGVLNTQYF.

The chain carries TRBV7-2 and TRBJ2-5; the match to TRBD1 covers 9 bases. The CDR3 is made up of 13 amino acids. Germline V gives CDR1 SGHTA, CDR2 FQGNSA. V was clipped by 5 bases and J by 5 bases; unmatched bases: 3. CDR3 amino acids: CASSRQGVETQYF. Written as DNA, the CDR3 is TGTGCCAGCAGCAGACAGGGGGTGGAGACCCAGTACTTC.

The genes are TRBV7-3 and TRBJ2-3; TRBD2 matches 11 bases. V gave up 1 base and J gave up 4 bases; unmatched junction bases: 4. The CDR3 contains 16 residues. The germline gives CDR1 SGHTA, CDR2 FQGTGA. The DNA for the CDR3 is TGTGCCAGCAGCTTAAGGGCTAGCGGGAGGTCAGATACGCAGTATTTT. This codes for CASSLRASGRSDTQYF.

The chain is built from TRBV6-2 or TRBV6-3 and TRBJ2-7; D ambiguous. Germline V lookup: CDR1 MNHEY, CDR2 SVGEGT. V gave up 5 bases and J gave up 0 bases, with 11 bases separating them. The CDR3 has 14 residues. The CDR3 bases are TGTGCCAGCAGTCCCGGGTTTATCTCCTACGAGCAGTACTTC. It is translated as CASSPGFISYEQYF.

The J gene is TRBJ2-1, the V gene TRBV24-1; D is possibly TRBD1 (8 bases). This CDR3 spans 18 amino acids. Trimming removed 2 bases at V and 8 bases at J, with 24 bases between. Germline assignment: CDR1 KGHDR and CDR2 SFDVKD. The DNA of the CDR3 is TGTGCCACCAGTGATTCCTCCGGGGGGACAGGTTTTGTCTATGAGCAGTTCTTC. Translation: CATSDSSGGTGFVYEQFF.

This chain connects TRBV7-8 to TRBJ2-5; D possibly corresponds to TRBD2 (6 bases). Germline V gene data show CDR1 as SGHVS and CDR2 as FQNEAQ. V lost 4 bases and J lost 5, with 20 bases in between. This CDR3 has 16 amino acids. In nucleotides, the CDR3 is TGTGCCAGCAGCTCAACTCTGGGACTTCTAGGGGAGACCCAGTACTTC. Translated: CASSSTLGLLGETQYF.

In DNA form, the CDR3 reads TGTGCCAGCTCACCACCCTCCTCCGCGTCCCACGAGCAGTACTTC. Translating it yields CASSPPSSASHEQYF. The chain carries TRBV18 and TRBJ2-7; D remains ambiguous. Germline V gives CDR1 KGHSH, CDR2 LQKENI. The CDR3 totals 15 residues. Trimming cost V 0 bases and J 5 bases, with 14 bases left between them. Filled out from reference TRBV18 and TRBJ2-7, the complete variable domain reads NAGVMQNPRHLVRRRGQEARLRCSPMKGHSHVYWYRQLPEEGLKFMVYLQKENIIDESGMPKERFSAEFPKEGPSILRIQQVVRGDSAAYFCASSPPSSASHEQYFGPGTRLTVT.

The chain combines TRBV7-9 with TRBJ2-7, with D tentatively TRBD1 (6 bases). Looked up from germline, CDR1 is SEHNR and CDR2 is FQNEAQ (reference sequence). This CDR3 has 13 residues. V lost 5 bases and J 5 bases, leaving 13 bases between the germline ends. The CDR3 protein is CASSLTGTHEQYF. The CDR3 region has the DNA TGTGCCAGCAGCCTTACAGGGACCCACGAGCAGTACTTC.